This passage covers 32 T cell receptor beta chains from one sample sequenced in a study of T cell responses to AZD1222 COVID-19 vaccine. Measured with immunoSEQ multiplex PCR; TCRdb has only the in-frame clones, and not every one. The sample holds around 84,000 clones, roughly 86% seen once. The sample here was peripheral blood, taken on day 0 of AZD1222 vaccination. The receptors were sampled from an adult in good health.

The rearrangement uses TRBV7-8 and TRBJ1-2; TRBD1 matches at 9 bases. CDR1 is SGHVS and CDR2 is FQNEAQ in the germline V gene. The trim removed 5 bases at V and 8 bases at J, leaving 9 bases unmatched. There are 14 residues in the CDR3. As DNA, the CDR3 is TGTGCCAGCAGCCCCTCGGGGACAGGGAGCGGCTACACCTTC. It yields the protein CASSPSGTGSGYTF.

The chain carries TRBV27 and TRBJ2-7; 8 bases align to TRBD1. The CDR3 runs 16 residues. J lost 6 bases, V lost 5 bases, and 15 bases had no gene match. Per the germline V gene, CDR1 is MNHEY and CDR2 is SMNVEV (reference sequence). DNA for the CDR3: TGTGCCAGCAGTCCTATCATCCGGGACAGGTACTTCGAGCAGTACTTC. It yields the protein CASSPIIRDRYFEQYF.

The chain joins TRBV12-3 or TRBV12-4 to TRBJ1-5; D gene unclear. Trimming pared 6 bases from V and 7 bases from J, leaving 13 bases between. The CDR3 is 13 amino acids. CDR3 bases: TGTGCCAGCAGCCTCAATCCCCTACAGCCCCAGCATTTT. Protein product: CASSLNPLQPQHF.

The chain recombines TRBV25-1 with TRBJ1-2, with TRBD1 identical over 8 bases. With 6 bases clipped from V and 3 bases from J, the junction kept 6 bases outside the gene matches. The CDR3 runs 14 residues. Germline V gene data show CDR1 as MGHDK and CDR2 as SYGVNS. The CDR3 region is CASRGHRGDYGYTF. The DNA for the CDR3 is TGTGCCAGCAGGGGTCACAGGGGGGACTATGGCTACACCTTC.

The chain recombines TRBV5-1 with TRBJ2-3; 7 nucleotides match TRBD2. Germline trimming cut 0 bases from V and 2 bases from J; bases unmatched to any gene: 6. The CDR3 runs 16 residues. The germline CDR1 and CDR2 sequences are SGHRS and YFSETQ. Here the CDR3 DNA reads TGCGCCAGCAGCTTGGCCGGTAGCGGGCTCACAGATACGCAGTATTTT. It encodes CASSLAGSGLTDTQYF.

The chain employs TRBV7-6 and TRBJ2-7; 8 nucleotides align to TRBD2. The CDR3 runs to 18 residues. Losses at the gene ends were 8 bases for V and 0 bases for J; bases not matched to a gene: 18. The V gene's germline CDR1 is SGHVS and CDR2 FNYEAQ. The CDR3 DNA sequence: TGTGCCAGCTCGGGAGGGACGGAGGATACTACGAGCTCCTACGAGCAGTACTTC. Translated, it gives CASSGGTEDTTSSYEQYF.

The J gene is TRBJ2-3, the V gene TRBV3-1 (or the pseudogene TRBV3-2); 7 bases match TRBD2. The CDR3 sequence is 15 residues long. Germline V CDR1 and CDR2: LGHDT, YNNKEL (reference sequence). V gave up 2 bases and J gave up 4 bases; unmatched junction bases: 6. The CDR3 spells CASSQICREADTQYF. The CDR3 DNA is TGTGCCAGCAGCCAAATCTGCCGGGAGGCAGATACGCAGTATTTT.

V usage is TRBV25-1 and J usage is TRBJ2-2, with 7 bases lining up with TRBD2. Losses at the gene ends were 1 base for V and 6 bases for J; bases not matched to a gene: 11. CDR3 length: 17 residues. Germline V gives CDR1 MGHDK, CDR2 SYGVNS. The CDR3 spells CASSEFGRGSGPGELFF. In DNA form, the CDR3 reads TGTGCCAGCAGTGAATTTGGGCGCGGGAGTGGGCCCGGGGAGCTGTTTTTT.

This chain joins TRBV3-1 (or the pseudogene TRBV3-2) and TRBJ2-1; TRBD2 aligns across 8 bases. In germline, CDR1 is LGHDT, CDR2 YNNKEL (reference sequence). The CDR3 contains 19 residues. Unmatched junction bases numbered 10, after V lost 0 bases and J lost 0 bases. The CDR3 is CASSQELGDSGNSYNEQFF. The CDR3 DNA is TGTGCCAGCAGCCAAGAACTCGGGGATAGCGGGAACTCCTACAATGAGCAGTTCTTC.

This chain joins TRBV6-2 or TRBV6-3 and TRBJ2-1; TRBD1 matches at 7 bases. Unmatched junction bases numbered 9, after V lost 0 bases and J lost 4 bases. Germline V gene lookup returns CDR1 MNHEY and CDR2 SVGEGT. The CDR3 extends over 17 amino acids. Written as DNA, the CDR3 is TGTGCCAGCAGTTACTCCGCGACAGGGACCCTATACAATGAGCAGTTCTTC. Its translation is CASSYSATGTLYNEQFF.

The chain combines TRBV18 with TRBJ1-2; D not resolved. V gave up 3 bases and J gave up 0 bases, with 5 bases separating them. The V gene's germline CDR1 is KGHSH and CDR2 LQKENI. The CDR3 has 13 residues. Here the CDR3 reads CASSPPANYGYTF. The CDR3 DNA follows: TGTGCCAGCTCACCGCCAGCTAACTATGGCTACACCTTC.

The chain carries TRBV2 and TRBJ1-5; D call uncertain. This CDR3 has 14 amino acids. V was shortened by 0 bases and J by 5 bases, with 8 bases between the two germline ends. Germline values: CDR1 SNHLY, CDR2 FYNNEI. The CDR3 here is CASSEADQDQPQHF. CDR3 sequence (DNA): TGTGCCAGCAGTGAAGCTGATCAGGATCAGCCCCAGCATTTT.

This clone has only one observation. The chain joins TRBV18 to TRBJ1-1, with D perhaps matching TRBD1 (5 bases). Germline V lookup: CDR1 KGHSH, CDR2 LQKENI. The length of the CDR3 is 16 residues. Trimming pared 1 base from V and 0 bases from J, leaving 12 bases between. DNA for the CDR3: TGTGCCAGCTCACCACAAGGTGACAGACTGAACACTGAAGCTTTCTTT. This encodes CASSPQGDRLNTEAFF.

This chain connects TRBV19 to TRBJ1-4; D is perhaps TRBD1 (5 bases). The CDR3 is 15 residues long. Germline-derived CDR1 and CDR2 are LNHDA and SQIVND (reference sequence). The germline V and J ends were trimmed by 3 bases and 8 bases, with 16 bases remaining between them. The CDR3: CASSIGNSGLEKLFF. CDR3 DNA sequence: TGTGCCAGTAGTATCGGGAATTCGGGGCTCGAAAAACTGTTTTTT.

This clone was seen a single time. The gene calls are TRBV19 and TRBJ2-1; TRBD2 agrees at 9 bases. Trimming at V came to 4 bases and at J to 3 bases, leaving 7 bases not matched to a gene. The CDR3 sequence is 16 residues long. The germline V gene encodes CDR1 LNHDA and CDR2 SQIVND (reference sequence). In nucleotides, the CDR3 is TGTGCCAGTAGTAACTTGCTAGCGGGGAACTACAATGAGCAGTTCTTC. Its protein product is CASSNLLAGNYNEQFF.

This clone appeared once. This chain connects TRBV6-6 to TRBJ1-3; D may be TRBD1 (5 bases). The CDR3 sequence is 14 residues long. The germline V gene encodes CDR1 MNHNY and CDR2 SVGAGI (reference sequence). V was trimmed by 6 bases and J by 3 bases, leaving 12 bases between them. In nucleotides, the CDR3 is TGTGCCAGCAGACACCAGGGTTTTGGAAACACCATATATTTT. It is translated as CASRHQGFGNTIYF.

This clone turned up a few times. The V call is TRBV4-1, the J call TRBJ1-1, with D maybe TRBD1 (5 bases). CDR3 length: 17 residues. V was cut by 3 bases and J by 7 bases, with 24 bases left in between. Germline CDR1 is MGHRA and CDR2 is YSYEKL. The chain's CDR3 is CASSQAPVFLGAIEAFF. CDR3 nucleotides: TGCGCCAGCAGCCAGGCCCCTGTTTTCCTAGGGGCGATTGAAGCTTTCTTT.

J is TRBJ2-2 and V is TRBV19; D is uncertain. Germline V CDR1 and CDR2: LNHDA, SQIVND (reference sequence). The CDR3 is 13 amino acids. Trimming took 8 bases from V and 0 from J, leaving 7 bases between them. CDR3 DNA sequence: TGTGCCAGTGCACAGCCGAACACCGGGGAGCTGTTTTTT. Translating it yields CASAQPNTGELFF.

The chain carries TRBV6-1 and TRBJ1-6; possible D gene TRBD1, 5 bases. This CDR3 comprises 13 residues. Germline V gives CDR1 MNHNS, CDR2 SASEGT. The V end lost 2 bases, the J end lost 7 bases, and 6 bases lay between the germline ends. CDR3 nucleotides: TGTGCCAGCAGTGAAAGGGGCAATTCACCCCTCCACTTT. Protein sequence: CASSERGNSPLHF.

J is TRBJ1-6 and V is TRBV4-1; D is ambiguous. The CDR3 totals 17 residues. The V gene's germline CDR1 is MGHRA and CDR2 YSYEKL. Trimming pared 4 bases from V and 0 bases from J, leaving 13 bases between. CDR3 protein: CASSPRTESSYNSPLHF. CDR3 DNA sequence: TGCGCCAGCAGCCCACGGACGGAGAGCTCCTATAATTCACCCCTCCACTTT.

The J gene is TRBJ2-5, the V gene TRBV27, with 11 positions matching TRBD2. Germline CDR1 MNHEY, CDR2 SMNVEV (reference sequence). V shed 5 bases and J 12 bases; nucleotides not matched to a gene: 11. This CDR3 comprises 14 residues. The CDR3 DNA reads as TGTGCCAGCAGTCATACTAGCGGGAGCTCTAGGGAGTACTTC. It specifies CASSHTSGSSREYF.

This chain uses TRBV30 with TRBJ2-3, with 9 bases fitting TRBD1. V lost 3 bases and J lost 1; bases outside the gene matches: 2. This CDR3 is 14 amino acids long. Germline CDR1 and CDR2: GTSNPN and SVGIG (reference sequence). Here the CDR3 reads CAWRGDRGTDTQYF. Here the CDR3 DNA reads TGTGCCTGGAGAGGGGACAGGGGCACAGATACGCAGTATTTT.

The V and J genes are TRBV10-3 and TRBJ1-1, with D possibly matching TRBD1 (5 bases). V dropped 4 bases and J dropped 5 bases, with 17 bases sitting between them. Germline V gene sequence: CDR1 ENHRY, CDR2 SYGVKD. This CDR3 is 15 amino acids long. CDR3 coding DNA: TGTGCCATCAGTGCCTTGGCGGGGGAAGGTACTGAAGCTTTCTTT. Translation: CAISALAGEGTEAFF.

The chain carries TRBV6-5 and TRBJ1-2, with unresolved D. The CDR3 extends over 14 amino acids. CDR1 is MNHEY, CDR2 SVGAGI, per germline. V was shortened by 0 bases and J by 7 bases, with 12 bases between the two germline ends. The CDR3 DNA reads TGTGCCAGCAGTTACTCGACCCAATGGGGTGGCTACACCTTC. This codes for CASSYSTQWGGYTF.

The chain couples TRBV27 to TRBJ2-7, with no clear D. V was trimmed by 3 bases and J by 0 bases, leaving 12 bases between them. Germline CDR1 reads MNHEY; CDR2 reads SMNVEV (reference sequence). The CDR3 spans 15 residues. The CDR3 region is CASSFSSRGSYEQYF. The CDR3 DNA is TGTGCCAGCAGTTTTTCTTCCCGCGGCTCCTACGAGCAGTACTTC.

The chain combines TRBV28 with TRBJ1-4; D unclear. V was clipped by 1 base and J by 0 bases, with 9 bases between them. The CDR3 sequence is 16 residues long. Germline lookup yields CDR1 MDHEN and CDR2 SYDVKM. The CDR3 DNA reads as TGTGCCAGCAGTTTATTTTTGGGTGCAACTAATGAAAAACTGTTTTTT. It yields the protein CASSLFLGATNEKLFF.

Regarding this clone: This specimen includes other DNA sequences encoding the same CDR3. This chain joins TRBV19 and TRBJ2-1; TRBD2 aligns across 14 bases. The length of the CDR3 is 17 residues. CDR1 LNHDA and CDR2 SQIVND come from the germline V gene (reference sequence). The ends lost 8 bases at V and 3 bases at J; junction bases unmatched: 9. CDR3 in DNA: TGTGCCAGTTCATCCGGGACTAGCGGGAGAAGCTACAATGAGCAGTTCTTC. Amino acids: CASSSGTSGRSYNEQFF.

This chain connects TRBV6-4 to TRBJ2-1; D is perhaps TRBD2 (5 bases). CDR1 and CDR2 (germline): MRHNA, SNTAGT. Trimming removed 5 bases at V and 5 bases at J, with 16 bases between. The CDR3 spans 15 residues. The CDR3 loop is CASSLGWGADNEQFF. The DNA of the CDR3 is TGTGCCAGCAGTCTCGGGTGGGGAGCAGACAATGAGCAGTTCTTC.

This sequence joins TRBV28 and TRBJ1-2; D unclear. The CDR3 has 13 residues. Germline CDR1 reads MDHEN; CDR2 reads SYDVKM. The ends were cut back, 5 bases at V and 4 bases at J, with 11 bases in the middle. The chain's CDR3 is CASSLAGGYGYTF. CDR3 nucleotides: TGTGCCAGCAGTCTAGCGGGAGGCTATGGCTACACCTTC.

The chain recombines TRBV5-1 with TRBJ1-2; the D is unclear. V lost 2 bases to trimming and J lost 7 bases, with 12 bases between them. The CDR3 contains 13 residues. Germline loops: CDR1 SGHRS, CDR2 YFSETQ. For the CDR3, the DNA is TGCGCCAGCAGCTTAGAGGGAGAGGTTGGCTACACCTTC. Amino acids: CASSLEGEVGYTF.

The chain employs TRBV5-1 and TRBJ2-1; no clear D gene. This CDR3 is 13 amino acids long. Germline V CDR1 and CDR2: SGHRS, YFSETQ. Trimming took off 2 bases at V and 4 bases at J, with 7 bases between the two ends. CDR3 sequence: CASSFGSYNEQFF. CDR3 DNA sequence: TGCGCCAGCAGCTTTGGATCTTACAATGAGCAGTTCTTC.

This chain links TRBV7-9 with TRBJ2-1; D is perhaps TRBD1 (6 bases). Germline values: CDR1 SEHNR, CDR2 FQNEAQ (reference sequence). CDR3 length: 14 residues. V dropped 6 bases and J dropped 8 bases, with 17 bases sitting between them. The CDR3 DNA reads TGTGCCAGCAGTTTCTCTCAGGGGTTCGATGAGCAGTTCTTC. This encodes CASSFSQGFDEQFF.